The 31 T cell receptor beta chains below all came from one sample that was sequenced in a study of blood T cell repertoires in COVID-19. Assay: immunoSEQ multiplex PCR; the TCRdb copy retains only in-frame clones and omits some. The table records tens of thousands of clones, 86% of them present only once. The sequenced sample was peripheral blood. The receptors originated from an older man with acute or convalescent COVID-19.

In this sample, this clone turned up once. V is TRBV27 and J is TRBJ2-1, with 12 bases identical to TRBD2. Germline CDR1 MNHEY, CDR2 SMNVEV (reference sequence). The CDR3 runs to 15 residues. Germline trimming cut 5 bases from V and 8 bases from J; bases unmatched to any gene: 7. The CDR3 sequence is CASSRSLAGGYEQFF. CDR3 bases: TGTGCCAGCAGTCGGTCACTAGCGGGAGGCTATGAGCAGTTCTTC.

The rearrangement joins TRBV6-2 or TRBV6-3 to TRBJ2-7; 7 bases line up with TRBD2. The germline V gene has CDR1 MNHEY and CDR2 SVGEGT. The CDR3 consists of 15 residues. With V trimmed by 2 bases and J by 0 bases, 4 bases remained unmatched. The CDR3 bases are TGTGCCAGCAGTTACGCGGCGGGAGCCTCCTACGAGCAGTACTTC. It translates to CASSYAAGASYEQYF.

The V call is TRBV4-2, the J call TRBJ2-7, with D tentatively TRBD1 (5 bases). V was clipped by 0 bases and J by 7 bases, with 16 bases between them. CDR1 is LGHNA, CDR2 YNFKEQ, per germline. CDR3 length: 15 amino acids. The CDR3 is CASSQDRQGRKEQYF. The CDR3 nucleotides are TGTGCCAGCAGCCAAGATAGGCAGGGAAGGAAGGAGCAGTACTTC.

The chain is built from TRBV6-5 and TRBJ1-1; maybe TRBD1 (5 bases). Trimming took 6 bases from V and 5 from J, leaving 16 bases between them. CDR1 and CDR2 from the germline V gene are MNHEY and SVGAGI. The CDR3 extends over 14 amino acids. CDR3 DNA: TGTGCCAGCAGCGCCAGAATAACAGGTACTGAAGCTTTCTTT. Translating it yields CASSARITGTEAFF.

The rearrangement joins TRBV11-3 to TRBJ2-3; no clear D. The CDR3 has 13 amino acids. The ends were cut back, 1 base at V and 4 bases at J, with 6 bases in the middle. Germline CDR1 is SGHNT and CDR2 is YENEEA. DNA of the CDR3: TGTGCCAGCAGCTTAGGGCAAGCAGATACGCAGTATTTT. It translates to CASSLGQADTQYF.

The chain couples TRBV12-1 to TRBJ2-7; the table names TRBD1, a call not compared with the DNA. TRBV12-1 is deemed a pseudogene. This CDR3 comprises 18 residues. The CDR3, as DNA: TGTGCCAGCAGCCAACGCTGGACAGGGAATAATTTATTCGACGAGCAGTACTTC. Its protein is CASSQRWTGNNLFDEQYF.

The V gene is TRBV4-1, the J gene TRBJ1-4; 9 bases map to TRBD1. J was trimmed by 6 bases and V by 3 bases; bases with no gene match: 5. The germline gives CDR1 MGHRA, CDR2 YSYEKL. The CDR3 extends over 15 amino acids. The CDR3 here is CASSQSGTGYEKLFF. For the CDR3, the DNA is TGCGCCAGCAGCCAGAGCGGGACAGGGTATGAAAAACTGTTTTTT.

The chain is built from TRBV28 and TRBJ1-5, with D hard to call. Germline CDR1 MDHEN, CDR2 SYDVKM. The CDR3 covers 13 residues. The V gene lost 6 bases and the J gene lost 9 bases, with 15 bases spanning the gap. CDR3 residues: CASSPPRVRPQHF. The CDR3 nucleotides are TGTGCCAGCAGCCCACCGCGGGTCCGGCCCCAGCATTTT. Supplemented by reference TRBV28 and TRBJ1-5, the full variable domain reads DVKVTQSSRYLVKRTGEKVFLECVQDMDHENMFWYRQDPGLGLRLIYFSYDVKMKEKGDIPEGYSVSREKKERFSLILESASTNQTSMYLCASSPPRVRPQHFGDGTRLSIL.

J is TRBJ2-1 and V is TRBV24-1, with 7 bases identical to TRBD1. The CDR3 has 13 amino acids. Germline trimming cut 2 bases from V and 11 bases from J; bases unmatched to any gene: 5. CDR1 KGHDR and CDR2 SFDVKD come from the germline V gene. The CDR3 here is CATSDYRGAQQFF. For the CDR3, the DNA is TGTGCCACCAGTGATTACAGGGGCGCGCAGCAGTTCTTC.

V is TRBV24-1 and J is TRBJ2-1, with 8 bases fitting TRBD2. The germline V gene has CDR1 KGHDR and CDR2 SFDVKD. The junction had 16 bases not matched to a gene; V was cut back by 3 bases and J by 1 base. This CDR3 comprises 20 residues. The CDR3 DNA reads TGTGCCACCAGTGATCCCACCGGGACTAGGTGGTTTTCGTCCTACAATGAGCAGTTCTTC. It encodes CATSDPTGTRWFSSYNEQFF.

J is TRBJ1-5 and V is TRBV10-3, with a weak D call TRBD1 (5 bases). V lost 4 bases, J lost 5 bases, and 9 bases lay in between. Germline V lookup: CDR1 ENHRY, CDR2 SYGVKD. The CDR3 runs to 13 residues. The CDR3 nucleotides are TGTGCCATCAGTGTAGGGGCCGATCAGCCCCAGCATTTT. This gives the protein CAISVGADQPQHF.

This clone was seen a single time. This chain uses TRBV7-2 with TRBJ1-1; D is perhaps TRBD1 (6 bases). CDR1 and CDR2 from the germline V gene are SGHTA and FQGNSA. The CDR3 has 14 amino acids. With 3 bases removed from V and 4 bases from J, the gap between germline ends came to 12 bases. The CDR3 spells CASSFRDKVTEAFF. The CDR3 region has the DNA TGTGCCAGCAGCTTCCGGGACAAGGTCACTGAAGCTTTCTTT.

The chain links TRBV6-5 to TRBJ1-2, with D tentatively TRBD1 (5 bases). Germline values: CDR1 MNHEY, CDR2 SVGAGI. This CDR3 contains 15 residues. The V and J ends lost 0 bases and 4 bases respectively, with 12 bases between them. The chain's CDR3 is CASSYSPGPGYGYTF. In nucleotides, the CDR3 is TGTGCCAGCAGTTACTCGCCAGGGCCCGGCTATGGCTACACCTTC.

This sequence joins TRBV20-1 and TRBJ1-2; D is uncertain. Germline loops: CDR1 DFQATT, CDR2 SNEGSKA (reference sequence). The V gene lost 0 bases and the J gene lost 13 bases, with 12 bases spanning the gap. The CDR3 totals 11 residues. The CDR3, as DNA: TGCAGTGCTAGAGATGAAGGGAGAGGCACCTTC. This translates into CSARDEGRGTF.

CDR3 residues: CASSPPYISTGELFF. The CDR3 region has the DNA TGTGCCAGCAGTCCTCCTTACATAAGTACCGGGGAGCTGTTTTTT. This chain uses TRBV25-1 with TRBJ2-2; D gene ambiguous. Looked up from germline, CDR1 is MGHDK and CDR2 is SYGVNS. Trimming cost V 5 bases and J 5 bases, with 15 bases left between them. This CDR3 has 15 amino acids.

The chain uses TRBV28 and TRBJ1-5; 8 bases are shared with TRBD1. The ends lost 1 base at V and 6 bases at J; junction bases unmatched: 2. Germline assignment: CDR1 MDHEN and CDR2 SYDVKM. There are 14 residues in the CDR3. The DNA for the CDR3 is TGTGCCAGCAGTTTATCCGACAGGGGTCAGCCCCAGCATTTT. This encodes CASSLSDRGQPQHF.

The chain is built from TRBV5-1 and TRBJ1-1, with no clear D. The CDR3 sequence is 14 residues long. In germline, CDR1 is SGHRS, CDR2 YFSETQ. Deletions cut 6 bases from V and 1 base from J, with 13 bases between. The CDR3 region has the DNA TGCGCCAGCACCAACGCTCTGGCGAACACTGAAGCTTTCTTT. Translating it yields CASTNALANTEAFF.

The chain joins TRBV5-1 to TRBJ2-1; TRBD2 aligns across 10 bases. CDR1 SGHRS and CDR2 YFSETQ come from the germline V gene. J lost 2 bases, V lost 3 bases, and 5 bases had no gene match. The CDR3 runs to 16 residues. The CDR3 spells CASSSSGRAAYNEQFF. CDR3 in DNA: TGCGCCAGCAGCTCGAGCGGGAGGGCTGCCTACAATGAGCAGTTCTTC.

V gene TRBV6-2 or TRBV6-3 combines with J gene TRBJ1-1; possible D gene TRBD1, 5 bases. CDR3 size: 16 residues. Germline values: CDR1 MNHEY, CDR2 SVGEGT. Trimming shortened V by 2 bases and J by 6 bases, and 19 bases separated the two germline ends. The CDR3, as DNA: TGTGCCAGCAGTTACCCCGCCAACATAGGGGCCTCTGAAGCTTTCTTT. This translates into CASSYPANIGASEAFF.

The chain has TRBV4-3 and TRBJ1-4; D uncertain. The V gene's germline CDR1 is LGHNA and CDR2 YSLEER. The CDR3 consists of 15 residues. Trimming pared 3 bases from V and 2 bases from J, leaving 10 bases between. The CDR3 sequence: CASSHAGSTNEKLFF. The CDR3 DNA reads as TGCGCCAGCAGCCACGCGGGGTCTACTAATGAAAAACTGTTTTTT.

The V gene is TRBV9, the J gene TRBJ2-3; 14 nucleotides line up with TRBD2. This CDR3 contains 18 residues. Trimming at V came to 5 bases and at J to 4 bases, leaving 12 bases not matched to a gene. Germline-derived CDR1 and CDR2 are SGDLS and YYNGEE. DNA of the CDR3: TGTGCCAGCAGTGAGGGACTAGCGGGGGTAGGGTGGGCAGATACGCAGTATTTT. This codes for CASSEGLAGVGWADTQYF.

CDR3 DNA: TGTGCCAGCAGCTCCGACAGGGAACGGGAAAAACTGTTTTTT. This sequence encodes CASSSDREREKLFF. The gene calls are TRBV7-9 and TRBJ1-4; TRBD1 agrees at 7 bases. The length of the CDR3 is 14 residues. CDR1 is SEHNR and CDR2 is FQNEAQ in the germline V gene (reference sequence). After removal of 4 bases from V and 8 bases from J, the junction contained 7 bases not matched to a gene.

The CDR3 nucleotides are TGTGCCAGTACGGGGACAAGAGCAACTAATGAAAAACTGTTTTTT. Amino acids: CASTGTRATNEKLFF. This chain uses TRBV19 with TRBJ1-4; maybe TRBD1 (6 bases). Germline CDR1 is LNHDA and CDR2 is SQIVND (reference sequence). The CDR3 consists of 15 residues. The V end lost 7 bases, the J end lost 0 bases, and 12 bases lay between the germline ends. Full variable domain (remainder filled in from reference TRBV19 and TRBJ1-4): DGGITQSPKYLFRKEGQNVTLSCEQNLNHDAMYWYRQDPGQGLRLIYYSQIVNDFQKGDIAEGYSVSREKKESFPLTVTSAQKNPTAFYLCASTGTRATNEKLFFGSGTQLSVL.

In this sample, this clone turned up once. V gene TRBV2 combines with J gene TRBJ2-2, with 9 bases aligning to TRBD2. The CDR3 has 14 residues. Germline V gene sequence: CDR1 SNHLY, CDR2 FYNNEI. V lost 4 bases to trimming and J lost 7 bases; unmatched junction nucleotides: 4. Here the CDR3 reads CASSGLREGGELFF. The CDR3 DNA is TGTGCCAGCAGTGGATTGCGGGAGGGCGGGGAGCTGTTTTTT. Drawing the rest from reference TRBV2 and TRBJ2-2, the complete variable domain is EPEVTQTPSHQVTQMGQEVILRCVPISNHLYFYWYRQILGQKVEFLVSFYNNEISEKSEIFDDQFSVERPDGSNFTLKIRSTKLEDSAMYFCASSGLREGGELFFGEGSRLTVL.

The CDR3 nucleotides are TGTGCCACCAGCAGAGATTATCTGGAACTGGAGGACGAGCAGTACTTC. The encoded protein is CATSRDYLELEDEQYF. The chain recombines TRBV15 with TRBJ2-7; maybe TRBD2 (5 bases). The CDR3 extends over 16 amino acids. Germline loops: CDR1 LNHNV, CDR2 YYDKDF (reference sequence). Trimming shortened V by 0 bases and J by 5 bases, and 17 bases separated the two germline ends. Drawing the rest from reference TRBV15 and TRBJ2-7, the complete variable domain is DAMVIQNPRYQVTQFGKPVTLSCSQTLNHNVMYWYQQKSSQAPKLLFHYYDKDFNNEADTPDNFQSRRPNTSFCFLDIRSPGLGDTAMYLCATSRDYLELEDEQYFGPGTRLTVT.

This clone showed up just a few times. V gene TRBV30 combines with J gene TRBJ1-6, with a weak D call TRBD1 (5 bases). Trimming pared 3 bases from V and 1 base from J, leaving 13 bases between. Per the germline V gene, CDR1 is GTSNPN and CDR2 is SVGIG (reference sequence). This CDR3 contains 16 residues. The CDR3 nucleotides read TGTGCCTGGAGAAGGATGGGACTGTCCTATAATTCACCCCTCCACTTT. Translation: CAWRRMGLSYNSPLHF.

The rearrangement uses TRBV6-2 or TRBV6-3 and TRBJ1-2; D might be TRBD1 (5 bases). The V and J ends lost 6 bases and 0 bases respectively, with 11 bases between them. The CDR3 is made up of 14 amino acids. Germline V CDR1 and CDR2: MNHEY, SVGEGT. The CDR3 coding sequence is TGTGCCAGCAGCCGGACATACGCTAACTATGGCTACACCTTC. Amino acid sequence: CASSRTYANYGYTF.

The J gene is TRBJ2-5, the V gene TRBV21-1; the DNA was not compared with TRBD2, the D call given in the table. TRBV21-1 corresponds to a pseudogene. The CDR3 spans 15 residues. CDR3 in DNA: TGTGCCAGCAGCAAGCTTCGTTCACGGCAAGAGACCCAGTACTTC. This encodes CASSKLRSRQETQYF.

This clone occurred once. The chain uses TRBV18 and TRBJ2-1; 10 bases map to TRBD2. V dropped 5 bases and J dropped 2; count of bases not matched to a gene: 3. This CDR3 is 15 amino acids long. From germline, CDR1 is KGHSH and CDR2 LQKENI. The CDR3 is CASSASGGAYNEQFF. CDR3 nucleotide sequence: TGTGCCAGCTCAGCTAGCGGGGGTGCCTACAATGAGCAGTTCTTC.

The CDR3 DNA reads TGTGCCAGCAGCTCACCGACAGGGGTGAGCGGCTACACCTTC. Encoded protein: CASSSPTGVSGYTF. The chain joins TRBV7-2 to TRBJ1-2, with 8 bases aligning to TRBD1. CDR3 length equals 14 residues. Germline V lookup: CDR1 SGHTA, CDR2 FQGNSA. V gave up 4 bases and J gave up 8 bases; unmatched junction bases: 9.

The gene calls are TRBV11-3 and TRBJ2-1; 7 bases agree with TRBD1. This CDR3 has 14 amino acids. Germline V gives CDR1 SGHNT, CDR2 YENEEA. J gave up 6 bases and V 5 bases, and 7 bases lay outside the gene matches. The CDR3 here is CASSPPGQPNEQFF. The CDR3 DNA sequence: TGTGCCAGCAGCCCCCCGGGACAGCCCAATGAGCAGTTCTTC.